This T cell receptor beta chain was obtained from a study of blood T cell repertoires in COVID-19. Study overall: PBMCs, B-cell-depleted T cells, or T cells provided the cDNA or gDNA that made up the material.

Authors' processing steps: Cell counts per sample came from amplifying reference gene primers. Only in-frame clones appear in the TCRdb table, and some are missing; sequencing was by immunoSEQ multiplex PCR. The V and J calls and clone size are taken from that table; D and trimming were inferred from the DNA. The repertoire holds some 390,000 clones, with around 87% as singletons. V lost 1 base and J 11 bases, leaving 11 bases between the germline ends. CDR1 and CDR2 from the germline V gene are DFQATT and SNEGSKA (reference sequence). CDR3 length: 11 residues. Sequencing was done on a sample of peripheral blood. This sequence was found in an older woman with COVID-19, enrolled during active disease. This chain links TRBV20-1 with TRBJ1-1, with a weak D call TRBD1 (6 bases). Here the CDR3 reads CSARVSGEAFF. As DNA, the CDR3 is TGCAGTGCTAGAGTATCAGGGGAGGCTTTCTTT.